These 25 T cell receptor beta chains came from one sample sequenced in a study of cytomegalovirus exposure and HLA in healthy donors. The study ran its PCR with 60 Vbeta and 13 Jbeta primers. Profiled with immunoSEQ multiplex PCR; TCRdb holds only in-frame clones, not every one. In the table there are fewer than 110,000 clones, approximately 79% of which are singletons. Specimen: PBMCs. The receptors shown here come from a middle-aged woman in good health and CMV-seropositive.

This clone was seen a handful of times. The rearrangement joins TRBV6-5 to TRBJ1-2; D is perhaps TRBD1 (6 bases). The CDR3 sequence is 13 residues long. Germline loops: CDR1 MNHEY, CDR2 SVGAGI. V dropped 7 bases and J dropped 2 bases, with 11 bases sitting between them. The DNA of the CDR3 is TGTGCCAGCACCCCTACAGGGAACTATGGCTACACCTTC. Translated, it gives CASTPTGNYGYTF.

This clone was seen only a few times. The genes are TRBV6-1 and TRBJ2-3, with 8 bases identical to TRBD2. Germline CDR1 reads MNHNS; CDR2 reads SASEGT. The CDR3 loop spans 20 amino acids. J gave up 7 bases and V 2 bases, and 23 bases lay outside the gene matches. The CDR3 protein is CASSERVTGGRSTVGYTQYF. The CDR3 bases are TGTGCCAGCAGTGAACGTGTGACGGGGGGGAGGAGCACCGTGGGATATACGCAGTATTTT.

This rearrangement joins TRBV30 to TRBJ1-2; 8 bases fit TRBD1. The CDR3 length is 11 residues. The V and J ends lost 7 bases and 8 bases, in that order; junction bases with no gene match: 6. Germline values: CDR1 GTSNPN, CDR2 SVGIG (reference sequence). CDR3 residues: CASDRGIGYTF. CDR3 in DNA: TGTGCCTCAGACAGGGGTATAGGCTACACCTTC.

For the CDR3, the DNA is TGTGCCAGCAGCCAGGGTGGGACTGAAGCTTTCTTT. It is translated as CASSQGGTEAFF. The chain carries TRBV28 and TRBJ1-1, with D possibly TRBD1 on 5 matching bases. The V end lost 6 bases, the J end lost 5 bases, and 10 bases lay between the germline ends. The CDR3 has 12 amino acids. CDR1 MDHEN and CDR2 SYDVKM come from the germline V gene.

The gene calls are TRBV7-2 and TRBJ1-2; TRBD1 matches at 10 bases. CDR3 length: 14 amino acids. Germline-derived CDR1 and CDR2 are SGHTA and FQGNSA. The V gene end was trimmed by 1 base and the J gene end by 7 bases; junction bases not matched to a gene: 3. CDR3 loop: CASSLGQGAAGYTF. CDR3 nucleotide sequence: TGTGCCAGCAGCTTAGGACAGGGGGCGGCTGGCTACACCTTC. The variable domain in full, completed from reference TRBV7-2 and TRBJ1-2, reads GAGVSQSPSNKVTEKGKDVELRCDPISGHTALYWYRQSLGQGLEFLIYFQGNSAPDKSGLPSDRFSAERTGGSVSTLTIQRTQQEDSAVYLCASSLGQGAAGYTFGSGTRLTVV.

The chain employs TRBV27 and TRBJ2-2, with 8 bases that match TRBD1. The CDR3 loop spans 15 amino acids. The ends lost 2 bases at V and 1 base at J; junction bases unmatched: 0. Germline V gene sequence: CDR1 MNHEY, CDR2 SMNVEV (reference sequence). The CDR3 region has the DNA TGTGCCAGCAGTTTAGGGACAGGGAACACCGGGGAGCTGTTTTTT. It encodes CASSLGTGNTGELFF.

V gene TRBV5-4 combines with J gene TRBJ1-1, with 10 bases identical to TRBD1. The length of the CDR3 is 13 residues. V lost 4 bases, J lost 7 bases, and 4 bases stayed unmatched. Germline CDR1 and CDR2: SGHNT and YYREEE (reference sequence). This CDR3 reads CASSTTGGDEAFF. CDR3 bases: TGTGCCAGCAGCACGACAGGGGGCGATGAAGCTTTCTTT.

The chain joins TRBV6-5 to TRBJ2-2, with D possibly TRBD2 on 6 matching bases. Germline V CDR1 and CDR2: MNHEY, SVGAGI. V was clipped by 2 bases and J by 9 bases, with 16 bases between them. The length of the CDR3 is 15 residues. CDR3 sequence reads: CASSYTGTGVRELFF. The DNA of the CDR3 is TGTGCCAGCAGTTACACCGGGACTGGCGTCCGGGAGCTGTTTTTT.

The chain combines TRBV7-3 with TRBJ1-1, with a tentative D call TRBD1 (5 bases). The germline gives CDR1 SGHTA, CDR2 FQGTGA. V shed 5 bases and J shed 1 base, with 14 bases lying between them. This CDR3 is built from 15 residues. The CDR3 loop reads CASSELAGGNTEAFF. CDR3 sequence (DNA): TGTGCCAGCAGCGAATTGGCCGGGGGGAACACTGAAGCTTTCTTT.

The DNA for the CDR3 is TGTGCCAGCTCACCAACGGGAGCCTACAATGAGCAGTTCTTC. Its translation is CASSPTGAYNEQFF. This chain joins TRBV18 and TRBJ2-1; perhaps TRBD2 as D (6 bases). V lost 2 bases to trimming and J lost 2 bases, with 7 bases between them. Germline assignment: CDR1 KGHSH and CDR2 LQKENI. This CDR3 contains 14 residues.

The V call is TRBV10-3, the J call TRBJ2-6; 7 nucleotides align to TRBD1. There are 15 residues in the CDR3. Germline CDR1 and CDR2: ENHRY and SYGVKD. V trimming: 10 bases; J trimming: 4 bases; junction bases outside the gene matches: 10. Written as DNA, the CDR3 is TGTGCCACCCAAGACAGGGTTGGGGGGGCCAACGTCCTGACTTTC. As protein: CATQDRVGGANVLTF.

The chain recombines TRBV30 with TRBJ1-5; D call uncertain. The length of the CDR3 is 13 residues. The V end lost 2 bases, the J end lost 3 bases, and 8 bases lay between the germline ends. Per the germline V gene, CDR1 is GTSNPN and CDR2 is SVGIG (reference sequence). The CDR3 DNA reads TGTGCCTGGAGTTCCCACATCAATCAGCCCCAGCATTTT. Its translation: CAWSSHINQPQHF.

This clone came up a few times. The V gene is TRBV29-1, the J gene TRBJ2-7, with 7 bases fitting TRBD1. This CDR3 is built from 13 residues. The ends lost 0 bases at V and 3 bases at J; junction bases unmatched: 2. Per the germline V gene, CDR1 is SQVTM and CDR2 is ANQGSEA. The CDR3 spells CSVEDDRDYEQYF. The CDR3 DNA sequence: TGCAGCGTTGAAGACGACAGGGACTACGAGCAGTACTTC.

V and J are TRBV6-5 and TRBJ1-5, with 9 bases that match TRBD1. Unmatched junction bases numbered 8, after V lost 5 bases and J lost 6 bases. Germline-derived CDR1 and CDR2 are MNHEY and SVGAGI. The CDR3 length is 15 residues. CDR3 residues: CASSPGTGTSQPQHF. CDR3 bases: TGTGCCAGCAGTCCCGGGACAGGGACAAGTCAGCCCCAGCATTTT.

The genes are TRBV4-1 and TRBJ1-5; D gene uncertain. Trimming cost V 5 bases and J 4 bases, with 21 bases left between them. Germline lookup yields CDR1 MGHRA and CDR2 YSYEKL. This CDR3 contains 17 residues. In DNA form, the CDR3 reads TGCGCCAGCAGCGTATCTACCCTGTCCCGGTTGAATCAGCCCCAGCATTTT. Protein: CASSVSTLSRLNQPQHF.

This clone appeared once. The chain has TRBV6-1 and TRBJ1-5; 7 nucleotides align to TRBD1. CDR1 is MNHNS, CDR2 SASEGT, per germline. This CDR3 spans 15 amino acids. The V gene end was trimmed by 8 bases and the J gene end by 0 bases; junction bases not matched to a gene: 7. The CDR3 loop reads CASRPGQYSNQPQHF. CDR3 coding DNA: TGTGCCAGCCGACCGGGACAGTATAGCAATCAGCCCCAGCATTTT.

This clone was recorded a few times. The chain combines TRBV4-3 with TRBJ1-5, with D perhaps TRBD1 (5 bases). V lost 0 bases to trimming and J lost 5 bases, with 20 bases between them. This CDR3 is built from 18 residues. The V gene's germline CDR1 is LGHNA and CDR2 YSLEER. CDR3 in DNA: TGCGCCAGCAGCCAAGATCTGGTGAATTGGGGCCTCGATCAGCCCCAGCATTTT. This codes for CASSQDLVNWGLDQPQHF.

The chain recombines TRBV7-2 with TRBJ1-4, with D possibly matching TRBD1 (6 bases). CDR3 length: 16 residues. V lost 3 bases, J lost 7 bases, and 18 bases lay in between. CDR1 and CDR2 (germline): SGHTA, FQGNSA. The CDR3 region is CASSFVVGRGGEKLFF. For the CDR3, the DNA is TGTGCCAGCAGCTTTGTCGTGGGGAGGGGGGGTGAAAAACTGTTTTTT.

This clone was detected a few times. The chain uses TRBV19 and TRBJ1-1, with TRBD1 as a possible D gene (5 bases). The CDR3 sequence is 14 residues long. V was trimmed by 4 bases and J by 0 bases, leaving 9 bases between them. Per germline, CDR1 LNHDA and CDR2 SQIVND (reference sequence). The CDR3 region has the DNA TGTGCCAGTAGTACTGGGGCGGTGAACACTGAAGCTTTCTTT. Its protein product is CASSTGAVNTEAFF.

V is TRBV15 and J is TRBJ1-4, with D unresolved. The CDR3 length is 16 residues. Germline V gene sequence: CDR1 LNHNV, CDR2 YYDKDF (reference sequence). Trimming stripped 0 bases from V and 2 bases from J, with 10 bases between. CDR3 amino acids: CATSRDRDITNEKLFF. The CDR3, as DNA: TGTGCCACCAGCAGAGATCGAGACATTACTAATGAAAAACTGTTTTTT.

This chain connects TRBV5-6 to TRBJ2-3, with TRBD2 matching 7 bases. Germline CDR1 and CDR2: SGHDT and YYEEEE. CDR3 length: 16 amino acids. Trimming removed 4 bases from V and 0 bases from J; junction bases left unmatched: 8. The CDR3: CASSRLAALSTDTQYF. The CDR3 nucleotides are TGTGCCAGCAGCCGGCTAGCGGCCCTAAGCACAGATACGCAGTATTTT.

CDR3 sequence reads: CASSHGQGGGEKLFF. CDR3 nucleotides: TGTGCCAGCAGCCACGGACAGGGTGGAGGTGAAAAACTGTTTTTT. The V call is TRBV11-2, the J call TRBJ1-4; 8 bases agree with TRBD1. This CDR3 spans 15 amino acids. V lost 5 bases to trimming and J lost 7 bases; unmatched junction nucleotides: 9. Germline loops: CDR1 SGHAT, CDR2 FQNNGV.

The chain carries TRBV7-2 and TRBJ1-1; no definite D call. The CDR3 runs to 12 residues. V was cut by 5 bases and J by 7 bases, with 11 bases left in between. CDR1 and CDR2 from the germline V gene are SGHTA and FQGNSA. The CDR3 DNA reads TGTGCCAGCAGCCCTAGCCTCCTTGAAGCTTTCTTT. Protein product: CASSPSLLEAFF.

The chain is built from TRBV7-3 and TRBJ1-6, with D perhaps matching TRBD1 (5 bases). The CDR3 runs 14 residues. Germline CDR1 SGHTA, CDR2 FQGTGA. Trimming stripped 5 bases from V and 7 bases from J, with 12 bases between. CDR3 in amino acids: CASSPRGGNSPLHF. Written as DNA, the CDR3 is TGTGCCAGCAGCCCCCGGGGGGGAAATTCACCCCTCCACTTT. Full variable domain (outside the CDR3, taken from reference TRBV7-3 and TRBJ1-6): GAGVSQTPSNKVTEKGKYVELRCDPISGHTALYWYRQSLGQGPEFLIYFQGTGAADDSGLPNDRFFAVRPEGSVSTLKIQRTERGDSAVYLCASSPRGGNSPLHFGNGTRLTVT.

This sequence joins TRBV4-2 and TRBJ2-5; TRBD2 matches 8 bases. Germline V CDR1 and CDR2: LGHNA, YNFKEQ. The CDR3 is made up of 17 amino acids. V lost 0 bases and J lost 5; bases outside the gene matches: 11. CDR3 protein: CASSQEGSGGGAETQYF. The CDR3 DNA sequence: TGTGCCAGCAGCCAAGAAGGGTCGGGAGGGGGGGCCGAGACCCAGTACTTC.